Listed here are 15 T cell receptor beta chains from one sample, sequenced in a study of shared clonotypes between healthy human individuals. The method was immunoSEQ multiplex PCR; TCRdb's version includes in-frame clones alone and lacks a portion of them. The repertoire has nearly 1 million clones, 76% of them found once; the top ten carry around 1.4%. The sample taken for sequencing was memory CD4+ T cells sorted from blood. The subset here: CD45RA-negative fraction. These receptors came from a man aged 18 to 30 in good health.

This chain joins TRBV5-4 and TRBJ2-7; D possibly matches TRBD1 or TRBD2 (5 bases each). Trimming stripped 5 bases from V and 2 bases from J, with 20 bases between. The CDR3 has 16 residues. Per the germline V gene, CDR1 is SGHNT and CDR2 is YYREEE (reference sequence). CDR3 residues: CASSHGAGQGTYEQYF. CDR3 in DNA: TGTGCCAGCAGTCACGGGGCAGGGCAGGGAACCTACGAGCAGTACTTC.

This chain connects TRBV7-2 to TRBJ1-5; D uncertain. The CDR3 sequence is 13 residues long. The V gene's germline CDR1 is SGHTA and CDR2 FQGNSA. Trimming pared 3 bases from V and 2 bases from J, leaving 5 bases between. The CDR3 DNA reads as TGTGCCAGCAGCTTTCAGGGCAATCAGCCCCAGCATTTT. Its protein product is CASSFQGNQPQHF.

V and J are TRBV28 and TRBJ1-2, with D perhaps TRBD1 (6 bases). The germline V and J ends were trimmed by 7 bases and 5 bases, with 14 bases remaining between them. The CDR3 extends over 13 amino acids. Germline CDR1 MDHEN, CDR2 SYDVKM. In DNA, the CDR3 is TGTGCCAGCAAAAGACGGACAGATTATGGCTACACCTTC. Translated: CASKRRTDYGYTF.

This chain joins TRBV2 and TRBJ1-1, with D hard to call. The CDR3 has 15 residues. V dropped 2 bases and J dropped 0 bases, with 10 bases sitting between them. CDR1 is SNHLY, CDR2 FYNNEI, per germline. CDR3 region: CASSEPGLLNTEAFF. The CDR3, as DNA: TGTGCCAGCAGTGAACCCGGCTTATTGAACACTGAAGCTTTCTTT.

The V call is TRBV6-5, the J call TRBJ1-1, with a possible D match to TRBD1 (6 bases). Germline CDR1 reads MNHEY; CDR2 reads SVGAGI. This CDR3 has 14 amino acids. The V gene lost 10 bases and the J gene lost 2 bases, with 17 bases spanning the gap. CDR3 residues: CAISAGAANTEAFF. In DNA, the CDR3 is TGTGCCATCAGCGCAGGGGCCGCTAACACTGAAGCTTTCTTT.

V and J are TRBV13 and TRBJ1-3, with a possible D match to TRBD1 (5 bases). The CDR3 extends over 15 amino acids. Germline-derived CDR1 and CDR2 are PRHDT and FYEKMQ (reference sequence). V lost 2 bases, J lost 4 bases, and 12 bases lay in between. CDR3 amino acids: CASSLRAGRGNTIYF. In nucleotides, the CDR3 is TGTGCCAGCAGCTTAAGGGCAGGGCGCGGAAACACCATATATTTT.

V is TRBV6-5 and J is TRBJ1-1; D unclear. The CDR3 is 15 amino acids. V lost 5 bases and J lost 0, with 13 bases in between. Germline V gene sequence: CDR1 MNHEY, CDR2 SVGAGI. The CDR3 nucleotides read TGTGCCAGCAGTCCTCGCGGGAGGCTGAACACTGAAGCTTTCTTT. This codes for CASSPRGRLNTEAFF.

As for this clone: The same CDR3 is also encoded by other DNA sequences in this sample. The chain recombines TRBV11-2 with TRBJ1-1; D is ambiguous. CDR3 length: 12 residues. Looked up from germline, CDR1 is SGHAT and CDR2 is FQNNGV. With 2 bases removed from V and 5 bases from J, the gap between germline ends came to 6 bases. CDR3 protein: CASSLKGTEAFF. DNA of the CDR3: TGTGCCAGCAGCTTAAAAGGGACTGAAGCTTTCTTT.

The chain links TRBV6-6 to TRBJ2-7; 7 positions agree with TRBD2. Germline V gene data show CDR1 as MNHNY and CDR2 as SVGAGI (reference sequence). The trim removed 10 bases at V and 6 bases at J, leaving 6 bases unmatched. The CDR3 totals 11 residues. The CDR3 reads CATGREVEQYF. DNA of the CDR3: TGTGCCACCGGTCGGGAGGTCGAGCAGTACTTC.

The count of this clone is one. V usage is TRBV6-5 and J usage is TRBJ2-7, with 11 bases identical to TRBD1. Germline CDR1 is MNHEY and CDR2 is SVGAGI. Trimming removed 7 bases from V and 4 bases from J; junction bases left unmatched: 3. The CDR3 spans 13 residues. CDR3 protein: CASTRDRGYEQYF. The CDR3, as DNA: TGTGCCAGCACCCGGGACAGGGGGTACGAGCAGTACTTC.

A remark on this clone: A read error may produce the germline difference seen at one junction end. V gene TRBV7-7 combines with J gene TRBJ2-2; a weak D match, TRBD1 (5 bases). Germline V gene sequence: CDR1 SSHAT, CDR2 FNYEAQ (reference sequence). This CDR3 is 14 amino acids long. CDR3 loop: CASSPTGNTGELFF. CDR3 in DNA: TGTGCTAGCAGCCCCACAGGGAACACCGGGGAGCTGTTTTTT.

CDR3 coding DNA: TGTGCCAGCGGCCAGGGACTAGTCGGTGAGCAGTACTTC. Protein: CASGQGLVGEQYF. The chain joins TRBV7-2 to TRBJ2-7; 8 bases align to TRBD2. Germline CDR1 and CDR2: SGHTA and FQGNSA. V gave up 8 bases and J gave up 7 bases; unmatched junction bases: 10. The CDR3 length is 13 residues.

The chain has TRBV14 and TRBJ1-6; possibly TRBD1 for D (6 bases). Per the germline V gene, CDR1 is SGHDN and CDR2 is FVKESK. The CDR3 covers 14 residues. Trimming took 3 bases from V and 7 from J, leaving 10 bases between them. The CDR3 DNA is TGTGCCAGCAGCCACAGGGGCGAGAATTCACCCCTCCACTTT. Protein sequence: CASSHRGENSPLHF.

V is TRBV6-6 and J is TRBJ2-1, with D perhaps matching TRBD1 (6 bases). The V end lost 6 bases, the J end lost 7 bases, and 22 bases lay between the germline ends. The CDR3 is 16 amino acids. Germline V gene data show CDR1 as MNHNY and CDR2 as SVGAGI (reference sequence). CDR3: CASSQYFGGAFNEQFF. The CDR3, as DNA: TGTGCCAGCAGCCAATATTTTGGGGGCGCATTTAATGAGCAGTTCTTC.

Regarding this clone: The sample holds other DNA sequences that translate to the same CDR3. V is TRBV9 and J is TRBJ2-5, with TRBD2 identical over 11 bases. This CDR3 is 16 amino acids long. Germline V CDR1 and CDR2: SGDLS, YYNGEE. With V trimmed by 2 bases and J by 1 base, 4 bases remained unmatched. CDR3: CASSVGLAGGQETQYF. CDR3 nucleotides: TGTGCCAGCAGCGTTGGACTAGCGGGCGGCCAAGAGACCCAGTACTTC.